These 15 T cell receptor beta chains share one sample of origin, sequenced in a study of blood T cell repertoires in COVID-19. The data were produced by immunoSEQ multiplex PCR, yet TCRdb's version contains in-frame clones alone and is incomplete. The table includes about 150,000 clones, around 90% detected once. The specimen sequenced was PBMCs or T cells enriched from blood (not recorded which). The receptors originated from a woman in her thirties or forties who had been exposed to COVID-19.

The chain uses TRBV2 and TRBJ1-1; no definite D call. The CDR3 has 14 residues. The germline V and J ends were trimmed by 6 bases and 0 bases, with 11 bases remaining between them. Per the germline V gene, CDR1 is SNHLY and CDR2 is FYNNEI. The CDR3 nucleotides are TGTGCCAGCAGAGTTGGACTTCTGAACACTGAAGCTTTCTTT. It translates to CASRVGLLNTEAFF.

The table lists this clone with a count of one. The V call is TRBV5-1, the J call TRBJ2-5; no firm D call. Germline V CDR1 and CDR2: SGHRS, YFSETQ. Trimming took 0 bases from V and 2 from J, leaving 11 bases between them. This CDR3 comprises 15 residues. In nucleotides, the CDR3 is TGCGCCAGCAGCTTGGACCCCGGTCGGCAAGAGACCCAGTACTTC. Protein sequence: CASSLDPGRQETQYF. The full variable domain, completed using reference TRBV5-1 and TRBJ2-5, is KAGVTQTPRYLIKTRGQQVTLSCSPISGHRSVSWYQQTPGQGLQFLFEYFSETQRNKGNFPGRFSGRQFSNSRSEMNVSTLELGDSALYLCASSLDPGRQETQYFGPGTRLLVL.

The genes are TRBV28 and TRBJ1-1; D is possibly TRBD1 (5 bases). This CDR3 comprises 17 residues. V was trimmed by 5 bases and J by 1 base, leaving 20 bases between them. Germline V gene lookup returns CDR1 MDHEN and CDR2 SYDVKM. In DNA form, the CDR3 reads TGTGCCAGCAGTCCAGCCCAGGGCTTGGGAAGGAACACTGAAGCTTTCTTT. This gives the protein CASSPAQGLGRNTEAFF.

CDR3 nucleotides: TGTGCCAGCAGTGCGGACAGGGGTTTTGCTGGAAACACCATATATTTT. Its translation is CASSADRGFAGNTIYF. The V call is TRBV25-1, the J call TRBJ1-3; 9 nucleotides match TRBD1. Germline-derived CDR1 and CDR2 are MGHDK and SYGVNS. CDR3 length: 16 residues. V dropped 4 bases and J dropped 2; count of bases not matched to a gene: 6.

V and J are TRBV16 and TRBJ1-2, with D perhaps matching TRBD1 (5 bases). The V gene's germline CDR1 is KGHSY and CDR2 FQNENV. This CDR3 has 15 amino acids. Trimming left V 3 bases short and J 4 bases short, with 15 bases between. CDR3 in DNA: TGTGCCAGCAGCCACCCTCCAGGGTTGGGCTATGGCTACACCTTC. Encoded protein: CASSHPPGLGYGYTF.

The chain recombines TRBV28 with TRBJ1-6; tentative D call: TRBD1 (6 bases). V dropped 2 bases and J dropped 9 bases, with 14 bases sitting between them. The germline V gene encodes CDR1 MDHEN and CDR2 SYDVKM. The CDR3 is 15 residues long. The DNA of the CDR3 is TGTGCCAGCAGTTTAGTTCAGGGGATGTTTTCACCCCTCCACTTT. The encoded protein is CASSLVQGMFSPLHF.

The chain joins TRBV27 to TRBJ2-1; TRBD2 matches 8 bases. CDR3 length: 14 residues. Germline CDR1 MNHEY, CDR2 SMNVEV (reference sequence). The junction had 5 bases not matched to a gene; V was cut back by 6 bases and J by 4 bases. The CDR3 nucleotides are TGTGCCAGCAGGGGCCGGGGGGGATACAATGAGCAGTTCTTC. Protein: CASRGRGGYNEQFF.

This rearrangement joins TRBV27 to TRBJ1-6; the D gene is possibly TRBD1 (6 bases). CDR1 and CDR2 (germline): MNHEY, SMNVEV (reference sequence). The CDR3 is 17 amino acids. The V end lost 3 bases, the J end lost 9 bases, and 21 bases lay between the germline ends. In DNA form, the CDR3 reads TGTGCCAGCAGTTTCCTACTACGGACAGTCCGGGGTTCACCCCTCCACTTT. Residues: CASSFLLRTVRGSPLHF.

The chain links TRBV19 to TRBJ2-2; maybe TRBD1 (5 bases). The CDR3 spans 13 residues. Germline lookup yields CDR1 LNHDA and CDR2 SQIVND (reference sequence). V lost 3 bases to trimming and J lost 4 bases, with 6 bases between them. The CDR3 loop is CASSIQGTGELFF. In DNA, the CDR3 is TGTGCCAGTAGTATTCAGGGCACCGGGGAGCTGTTTTTT.

This chain joins TRBV7-7 and TRBJ2-1; unclear D gene. Germline lookup yields CDR1 SSHAT and CDR2 FNYEAQ (reference sequence). The CDR3 has 15 residues. V was pared by 1 base and J by 6 bases, with 13 bases between. CDR3 sequence: CASSLGSPSVNEQFF. In nucleotides, the CDR3 is TGTGCCAGCAGCTTAGGATCGCCGTCAGTCAATGAGCAGTTCTTC.

The rearrangement joins TRBV4-3 to TRBJ1-6; the match to TRBD1 covers 9 bases. V lost 2 bases to trimming and J lost 5 bases; unmatched junction nucleotides: 13. CDR1 is LGHNA, CDR2 YSLEER, per germline. The CDR3 covers 19 residues. The CDR3 DNA follows: TGCGCCAGCAGCCAAAGGGGCGGGTACAGGGGGCAAAATAATTCACCCCTCCACTTT. Protein: CASSQRGGYRGQNNSPLHF.

The gene calls are TRBV9 and TRBJ2-1, with 9 positions matching TRBD2. The J segment lost 6 bases and the V segment lost 2 bases, leaving 6 bases of the junction unmatched. Germline CDR1 reads SGDLS; CDR2 reads YYNGEE. The CDR3 runs to 15 residues. The CDR3: CASSVTSGFFNEQFF. CDR3 nucleotide sequence: TGTGCCAGCAGCGTCACTAGCGGGTTCTTCAATGAGCAGTTCTTC. Using reference TRBV9 and TRBJ2-1 for the parts outside the CDR3, the full variable domain is DSGVTQTPKHLITATGQRVTLRCSPRSGDLSVYWYQQSLDQGLQFLIQYYNGEERAKGNILERFSAQQFPDLHSELNLSSLELGDSALYFCASSVTSGFFNEQFFGPGTRLTVL.

The J gene is TRBJ1-1, the V gene TRBV7-3; no clear D. V was clipped by 4 bases and J by 0 bases, with 6 bases between them. In germline, CDR1 is SGHTA, CDR2 FQGTGA. CDR3 length equals 13 residues. DNA for the CDR3: TGTGCCAGCAGCTCCACAGTGAACACTGAAGCTTTCTTT. Amino acids: CASSSTVNTEAFF.

This clone is a singleton in its sample. The DNA of the CDR3 is TGCGCCAGCAGCCAATCAGCGGGAGCGGCAGATACGCAGTATTTT. It specifies CASSQSAGAADTQYF. The chain employs TRBV4-3 and TRBJ2-3; TRBD2 matches at 8 bases. From germline, CDR1 is LGHNA and CDR2 YSLEER. V shed 2 bases, J shed 4 bases, and the junction held 5 bases outside the gene matches. The CDR3 totals 15 residues.

This CDR3 is CASGITGGTYEQYF. DNA of the CDR3: TGTGCCAGCGGAATTACAGGGGGAACCTACGAGCAGTACTTC. The V call is TRBV7-9, the J call TRBJ2-7; 8 bases are shared with TRBD1. J was trimmed by 2 bases and V by 8 bases; bases with no gene match: 8. This CDR3 spans 14 amino acids. Germline-derived CDR1 and CDR2 are SEHNR and FQNEAQ (reference sequence).